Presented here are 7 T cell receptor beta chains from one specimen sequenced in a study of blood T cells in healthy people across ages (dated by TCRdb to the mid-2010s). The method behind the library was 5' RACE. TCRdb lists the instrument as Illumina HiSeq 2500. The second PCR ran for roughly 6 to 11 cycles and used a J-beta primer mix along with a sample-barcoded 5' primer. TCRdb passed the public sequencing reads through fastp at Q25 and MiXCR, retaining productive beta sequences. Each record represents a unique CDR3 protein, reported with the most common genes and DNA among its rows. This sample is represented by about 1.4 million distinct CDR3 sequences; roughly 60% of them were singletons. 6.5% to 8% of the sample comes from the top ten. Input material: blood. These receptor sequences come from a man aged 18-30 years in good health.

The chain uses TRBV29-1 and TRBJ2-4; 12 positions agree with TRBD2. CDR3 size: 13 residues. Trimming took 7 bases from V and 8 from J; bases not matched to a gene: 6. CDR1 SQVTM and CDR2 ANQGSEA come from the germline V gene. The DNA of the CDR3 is TGCAGCGCCGTTCTAGCGGGAGGGGACATTCAGTACTTC. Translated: CSAVLAGGDIQYF. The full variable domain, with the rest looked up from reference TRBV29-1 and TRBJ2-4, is SAVISQKPSRDICQRGTSLTIQCQVDSQVTMMFWYRQQPGQSLTLIATANQGSEATYESGFVIDKFPISRPNLTFSTLTVSNMSPEDSSIYLCSAVLAGGDIQYFGAGTRLSVL.

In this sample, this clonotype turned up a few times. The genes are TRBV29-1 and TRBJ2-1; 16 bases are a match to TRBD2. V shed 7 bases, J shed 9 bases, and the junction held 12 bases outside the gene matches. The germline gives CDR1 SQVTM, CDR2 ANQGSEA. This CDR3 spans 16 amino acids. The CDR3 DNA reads TGCAGCGCTCCATCACCGGGACTAGCGGGAGGGGGTGAGCAGTTCTTC. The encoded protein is CSAPSPGLAGGGEQFF.

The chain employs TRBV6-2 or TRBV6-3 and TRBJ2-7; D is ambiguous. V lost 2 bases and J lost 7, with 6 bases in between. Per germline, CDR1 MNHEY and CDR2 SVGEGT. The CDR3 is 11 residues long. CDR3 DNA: TGTGCCAGCAGTTACCGAACGGAGCAGTACTTC. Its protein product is CASSYRTEQYF.

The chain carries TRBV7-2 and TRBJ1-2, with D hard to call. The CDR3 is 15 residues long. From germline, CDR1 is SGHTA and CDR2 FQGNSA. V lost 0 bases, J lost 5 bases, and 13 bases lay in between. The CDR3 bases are TGTGCCAGCAGCTTAGCCACCCAGGATTCATATGGCTACACCTTC. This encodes CASSLATQDSYGYTF.

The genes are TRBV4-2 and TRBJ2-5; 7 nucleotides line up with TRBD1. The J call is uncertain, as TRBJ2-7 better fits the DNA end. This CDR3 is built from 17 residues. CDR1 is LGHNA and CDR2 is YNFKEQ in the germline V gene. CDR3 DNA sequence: TGTGCCAGCAGCCAAGATCGTGCCCGGGACAGATTATACGAGCAGTACTTC. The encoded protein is CASSQDRARDRLYEQYF.

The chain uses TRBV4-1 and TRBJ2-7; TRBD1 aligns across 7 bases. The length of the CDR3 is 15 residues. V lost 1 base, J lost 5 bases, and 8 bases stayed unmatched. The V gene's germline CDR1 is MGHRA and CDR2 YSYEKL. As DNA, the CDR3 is TGCGCCAGCAGCCAAGGTCAGACAGGGTTCGACGAGCAGTACTTC. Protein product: CASSQGQTGFDEQYF.

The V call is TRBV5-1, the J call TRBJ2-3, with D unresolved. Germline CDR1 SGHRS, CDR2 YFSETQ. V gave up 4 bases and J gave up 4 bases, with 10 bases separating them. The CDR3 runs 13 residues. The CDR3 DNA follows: TGCGCCAGCAGCCCCCGTCTCCCAGATACGCAGTATTTT. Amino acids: CASSPRLPDTQYF.